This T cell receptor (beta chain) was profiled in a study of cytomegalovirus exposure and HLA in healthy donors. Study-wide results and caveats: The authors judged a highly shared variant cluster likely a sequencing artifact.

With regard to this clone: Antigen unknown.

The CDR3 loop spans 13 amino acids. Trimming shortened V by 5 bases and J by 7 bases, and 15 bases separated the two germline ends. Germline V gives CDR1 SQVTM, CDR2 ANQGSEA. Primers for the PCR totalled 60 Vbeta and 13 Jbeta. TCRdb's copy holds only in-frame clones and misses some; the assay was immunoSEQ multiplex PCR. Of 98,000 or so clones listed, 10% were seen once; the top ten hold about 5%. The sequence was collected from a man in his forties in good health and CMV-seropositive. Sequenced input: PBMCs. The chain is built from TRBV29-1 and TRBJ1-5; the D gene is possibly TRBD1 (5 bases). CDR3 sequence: CSVRQGAGQPQHF. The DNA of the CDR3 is TGCAGCGTTCGGCAGGGCGCAGGGCAGCCCCAGCATTTT.